Sequencing of this T cell receptor (beta chain) was carried out in a study of blood T cell repertoires in COVID-19. This CDR3 is built from 17 residues. Germline loops: CDR1 LGHNA, CDR2 YNFKEQ. The V end lost 0 bases, the J end lost 1 base, and 13 bases lay between the germline ends. Authors' methods: Amplification from reference gene primers served as the basis for estimated nucleated cell counts. Profiled with immunoSEQ multiplex PCR; TCRdb holds only in-frame clones, not every one. V, J and clone size are taken as reported in that table, and D and trimming were inferred from the DNA itself. The table shows roughly 210,000 clones, with 88% occurring only once. In its sample, this clone was seen once.

This clonotype originated in a man between 65 and 85 years old with acute or convalescent COVID-19. Sequenced: peripheral blood. This chain uses TRBV4-2 with TRBJ1-5; D call uncertain. CDR3 DNA: TGTGCCAGCAGCCAAGAGTCCCACCAGGTCAGCAATCAGCCCCAGCATTTT. Residues: CASSQESHQVSNQPQHF.